These T cell receptor beta chains were read from a single sample in a study of cytomegalovirus exposure and HLA in healthy donors. Libraries were prepared by immunoSEQ multiplex PCR; TCRdb keeps only in-frame clonotypes and omits some of them. The sample yields approximately 110,000 clones, around three quarters seen once. Sequenced material: PBMCs. The receptors were sampled from a woman aged 18 to 35 in good health and CMV-seropositive. Both conserved end residues are part of each CDR3. Fields, in order: J gene, D gene, clone size, V gene, CDR3 protein, CDR3 DNA. A D gene is named only where the DNA matches it firmly. Size tells how often a clone was seen (once, few, many) or the class of an expanded clone, and some rows leave it out.

>TRBJ2-4|NA|once|TRBV30
CAYGVLRGKNIQYF
TGTGCTTATGGAGTGCTAAGGGGAAAAAACATTCAGTACTTC
>TRBJ2-3|NA|NA|TRBV2
CASKVTGSTDTQYF
TGTGCCAGCAAAGTAACAGGGAGCACAGATACGCAGTATTTT
>TRBJ2-2|TRBD2|NA|TRBV9
CASRPAGDSGELFF
TGTGCCAGCAGGCCAGCGGGAGACTCCGGGGAGCTGTTTTTT
>TRBJ2-3|NA|medium-sized|TRBV6-6
CASSYSPGRDTQYF
TGTGCCAGCAGTTACTCGCCGGGGAGAGATACGCAGTATTTT
>TRBJ2-1|NA|NA|TRBV29-1
CSLLTNEQFF
TGCAGCCTATTAACCAATGAGCAGTTCTTC
>TRBJ1-2|NA|NA|TRBV5-1
CASAIMGNYGYTF
TGCGCCAGCGCCATCATGGGCAACTATGGCTACACCTTC
>TRBJ2-7|NA|NA|TRBV27
CASSWSAGNYEQYF
TGTGCCAGCAGTTGGTCGGCAGGGAACTACGAGCAGTACTTC
>TRBJ1-3|TRBD1|few|TRBV5-1
CASGQGIDGNTIYF
TGCGCCAGCGGACAGGGGATTGACGGAAACACCATATATTTT
>TRBJ1-1|TRBD1|few|TRBV6-1
CASSLGDRNTEAFF
TGTGCCAGCAGTTTAGGGGACAGGAACACTGAAGCTTTCTTT
>TRBJ2-1|NA|NA|TRBV5-4
CASSLVDWYSSYNEQFF
TGTGCCAGCAGCTTGGTGGACTGGTATAGCTCCTACAATGAGCAGTTCTTC
>TRBJ1-4|TRBD1|NA|TRBV9
CASSQQGANEKLFF
TGTGCCAGCAGCCAACAGGGGGCTAATGAAAAACTGTTTTTT
>TRBJ1-5|NA|NA|TRBV5-1
CASSPQGWQPQHF
TGCGCCAGCAGCCCGCAGGGTTGGCAGCCCCAGCATTTT
>TRBJ1-2|NA|few|TRBV6-5
CASSETANYGYTF
TGTGCCAGCAGTGAGACAGCTAACTATGGCTACACCTTC
>TRBJ2-7|TRBD1|NA|TRBV28
CASSPGQGVPYEQYF
TGTGCCAGCAGCCCGGGACAGGGGGTTCCCTACGAGCAGTACTTC
>TRBJ2-7|TRBD2|once|TRBV5-6
CASSDGGLAGTYEQYF
TGTGCCAGCAGCGACGGAGGACTAGCGGGGACGTACGAGCAGTACTTC
>TRBJ1-2|NA|once|TRBV6-5
CASSYFRTLTYGYTF
TGTGCCAGCAGTTATTTCCGGACACTGACATATGGCTACACCTTC
>TRBJ1-5|TRBD1|NA|TRBV19
CASSITDRGVRQPQHF
TGTGCCAGTAGTATAACCGACAGGGGCGTTCGACAGCCCCAGCATTTT
>TRBJ2-1|TRBD2|NA|TRBV4-2
CASSPKRAGAMKGAGAYNEQFF
TGTGCCAGCAGCCCAAAGAGAGCAGGGGCGATGAAAGGAGCGGGAGCGTACAATGAGCAGTTCTTC
>TRBJ2-7|TRBD2|few|TRBV27
CASSPGTSGYEQYF
TGTGCCAGCAGTCCTGGGACTAGCGGCTACGAGCAGTACTTC
>TRBJ1-5|NA|NA|TRBV21-1
CASSQIQPQHF
TGTGCCAGCAGCCAAATTCAGCCCCAGCATTTT
>TRBJ1-2|NA|NA|TRBV4-1
CASSQDPRAFGYTF
TGCGCCAGCAGCCAAGATCCCAGGGCCTTTGGCTACACCTTC
>TRBJ2-7|TRBD2|NA|TRBV4-1
CASSQDWRGTYEQYF
TGCGCCAGCAGCCAAGATTGGCGGGGGACCTACGAGCAGTACTTC
>TRBJ2-2|NA|once|TRBV6-5
CASSYHVSSYTGELFF
TGTGCCAGCAGTTACCACGTTAGCAGTTACACCGGGGAGCTGTTTTTT
>TRBJ2-1|NA|NA|TRBV6-1
CASLRGQFYNEQFF
TGTGCCAGCTTAAGAGGACAGTTCTACAATGAGCAGTTCTTC
>TRBJ2-7|TRBD2|NA|TRBV4-1
CASSPGGESRPYEQYF
TGCGCCAGCAGCCCTGGGGGGGAGAGCCGCCCCTACGAGCAGTACTTC
>TRBJ2-7|TRBD1|NA|TRBV18
CASSPVSGWTGLTNEQYF
TGTGCCAGCTCACCGGTCTCAGGGTGGACAGGGTTAACAAACGAGCAGTACTTC
>TRBJ1-5|NA|NA|TRBV28
CASSFHQGSFNQPQHF
TGTGCCAGCAGTTTCCATCAGGGGTCCTTCAATCAGCCCCAGCATTTT
>TRBJ2-1|NA|once|TRBV18
CASLRGTPAHNEQFF
TGTGCCAGCTTGAGGGGGACCCCCGCACACAATGAGCAGTTCTTC
>TRBJ2-7|NA|NA|TRBV5-1
CASSLEGGGQYEQYF
TGCGCCAGCAGCTTGGAAGGGGGAGGGCAGTACGAGCAGTACTTC
>TRBJ2-3|TRBD1|NA|TRBV5-1
CASSFGAGGSTDTQYF
TGCGCCAGCAGCTTTGGGGCAGGGGGTAGCACAGATACGCAGTATTTT
>TRBJ2-3|NA|once|TRBV2
CASSEGLPSTDTQYF
TGTGCCAGCAGTGAAGGCCTACCTAGCACAGATACGCAGTATTTT
>TRBJ2-2|NA|NA|TRBV27
CASSFLLEGKTGELFF
TGTGCCAGCAGTTTTCTTCTAGAAGGAAAGACCGGGGAGCTGTTTTTT
>TRBJ2-7|TRBD1|NA|TRBV28
CASSLMRGLVYEQYF
TGTGCCAGCAGTTTGATGAGGGGGCTTGTCTACGAGCAGTACTTC
>TRBJ1-5|NA|NA|TRBV7-9
CASSLIEGPQHF
TGTGCCAGCAGCTTAATCGAGGGGCCCCAGCATTTT
>TRBJ1-5|NA|NA|TRBV27
CASSLAGTQPQHF
TGTGCCAGCAGTTTGGCAGGAACGCAGCCCCAGCATTTT
>TRBJ2-1|NA|few|TRBV5-5
CASSGQGTRSEQFF
TGTGCCAGCAGCGGACAGGGGACTAGATCTGAGCAGTTCTTC
>TRBJ1-4|NA|once|TRBV23-1
CASTRFRGLTNEKLFF
TGCGCCAGCACCCGATTTCGGGGTTTAACTAATGAAAAACTGTTTTTT
>TRBJ1-1|NA|NA|TRBV5-4
CASSNFDRGTEAFF
TGTGCCAGCAGCAATTTCGACAGAGGCACTGAAGCTTTCTTT
>TRBJ2-3|TRBD1|NA|TRBV13
CASSPPPFQPVQGANLRDTQYF
TGTGCCAGCAGCCCCCCTCCTTTTCAACCTGTTCAGGGGGCCAATCTGAGAGATACGCAGTATTTT
>TRBJ1-1|NA|NA|TRBV5-1
CASSPSAVNTEAFF
TGCGCCAGCAGCCCCTCTGCGGTGAACACTGAAGCTTTCTTT
>TRBJ2-7|TRBD1|few|TRBV7-9
CASSLGTGDEQYF
TGTGCCAGCAGCTTAGGGACAGGGGACGAGCAGTACTTC
>TRBJ2-7|TRBD2|NA|TRBV28
CASSLSPGTSDYEQYF
TGTGCCAGCAGTTTAAGTCCCGGGACTAGCGATTACGAGCAGTACTTC
>TRBJ2-3|NA|NA|TRBV5-1
CASSLEGGSTDTQYF
TGCGCCAGCAGCTTGGAAGGCGGTAGCACAGATACGCAGTATTTT
>TRBJ2-7|TRBD2|NA|TRBV27
CASLSGRVGEQYF
TGTGCCAGTCTCAGCGGGAGGGTTGGCGAGCAGTACTTC
>TRBJ1-2|NA|NA|TRBV6-5
CASSYGGGGYTF
TGTGCCAGCAGTTACGGGGGGGGTGGCTACACCTTC
>TRBJ1-4|NA|NA|TRBV15
CATSRDRPVSEKLFF
TGTGCCACCAGCAGAGATCGGCCTGTTAGCGAAAAACTGTTTTTT
>TRBJ1-2|NA|NA|TRBV6-1
CASSETRRQDGYTF
TGTGCCAGCAGTGAAACACGGCGGCAAGATGGCTACACCTTC
>TRBJ2-5|TRBD2|NA|TRBV9
CASSDGTTEVETQYF
TGTGCCAGCAGCGATGGGACTACGGAGGTGGAGACCCAGTACTTC
>TRBJ1-1|NA|NA|TRBV14
CASSQLFRNTEAFF
TGTGCCAGCAGCCAACTGTTCAGGAACACTGAAGCTTTCTTT
>TRBJ1-5|NA|NA|TRBV28
CASSPRGDQPQHF
TGTGCCAGCAGTCCGCGGGGGGATCAGCCCCAGCATTTT
>TRBJ1-1|NA|NA|TRBV6-5
CASSRGGLNTEAFF
TGTGCCAGCAGTAGGGGGGGTTTGAACACTGAAGCTTTCTTT
>TRBJ1-1|TRBD1|NA|TRBV19
CASSRQGDVNTEAFF
TGTGCCAGTAGTAGACAGGGGGACGTGAACACTGAAGCTTTCTTT
>TRBJ2-1|TRBD2|NA|TRBV2
CASSEALVAGRNEQFF
TGTGCCAGCAGTGAAGCGCTGGTAGCGGGACGGAATGAGCAGTTCTTC
>TRBJ2-1|TRBD2|NA|TRBV9
CASSVAMLAGPYNEQFF
TGTGCCAGCAGCGTAGCGATGCTAGCGGGGCCCTACAATGAGCAGTTCTTC
>TRBJ2-1|TRBD1|NA|TRBV11-3
CASSPSGDRMLNEQFF
TGTGCCAGCAGCCCTAGTGGGGACAGGATGTTAAATGAGCAGTTCTTC
>TRBJ2-5|TRBD2|NA|TRBV7-8
CASSLVGLAGPQETQYF
TGTGCCAGCAGCTTAGTGGGACTAGCGGGACCACAAGAGACCCAGTACTTC
>TRBJ2-5|NA|NA|TRBV6-5
CASSRRQAGETQYF
TGTGCCAGCAGTCGCCGGCAGGCAGGCGAGACCCAGTACTTC